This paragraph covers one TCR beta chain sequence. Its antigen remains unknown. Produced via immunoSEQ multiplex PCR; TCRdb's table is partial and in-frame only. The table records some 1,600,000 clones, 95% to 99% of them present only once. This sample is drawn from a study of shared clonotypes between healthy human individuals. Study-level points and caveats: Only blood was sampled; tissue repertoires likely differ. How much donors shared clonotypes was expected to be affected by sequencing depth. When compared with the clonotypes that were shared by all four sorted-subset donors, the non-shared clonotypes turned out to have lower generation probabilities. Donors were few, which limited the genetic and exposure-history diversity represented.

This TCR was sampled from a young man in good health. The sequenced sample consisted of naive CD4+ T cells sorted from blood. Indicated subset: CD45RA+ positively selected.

CDR3 amino acids: CASSLAVLGGRTETQYF. The CDR3 DNA reads as TGTGCCAGCAGCTTGGCCGTCTTGGGAGGGAGGACAGAGACCCAGTACTTC. The rearrangement uses TRBV5-4 and TRBJ2-5; 7 nucleotides align to TRBD2. Per germline, CDR1 SGHNT and CDR2 YYREEE (reference sequence). The V gene end was trimmed by 0 bases and the J gene end by 4 bases; junction bases not matched to a gene: 12. The CDR3 sequence is 17 residues long.